Many counts were recorded for the clone carrying this T cell receptor beta chain. Its antigen remains unknown. This sample is part of a study of T-cell reconstitution after alpha-beta-depleted transplantation in children. The V end lost 6 bases, the J end lost 4 bases, and 12 bases lay between the germline ends. Looked up from germline, CDR1 is SQVTM and CDR2 is ANQGSEA. The CDR3 sequence is 13 residues long. Study results and caveats: Several hundred expanded graft clones reportedly were the source of alpha-beta T cells about two months after transplant.

Unique molecular identifiers were incorporated into the prepared TCRbeta library. One entry per CDR3 protein results from TCRdb running MiXCR on the PCR reads. The sample shows about 280,000 distinct CDR3 sequences, 11% of them seen only once. The TCR originated in a male patient between 2 and 10 years old who had a stem cell transplant for chronic granulomatous disease, so the T cells may come from the graft donor. The starting material was peripheral blood, obtained 180 days after TCRalphabeta/CD19-depleted stem cell transplant. The chain carries TRBV29-1 and TRBJ2-2; no definite D call. CDR3 in amino acids: CSVTGSITGELFF. CDR3 nucleotide sequence: TGCAGCGTGACCGGGTCCATCACCGGGGAGCTGTTTTTT.